The 3 T cell receptor beta chains below were found in one sample sequenced in a study of T cells expressing NK-cell markers (dated by TCRdb to 2020 to 2021). Libraries were built with 5' RACE. Sequencing took place on an Illumina HiSeq 2000. TCRdb reprocessed the reads and provides one entry for every CDR3 protein sequence; no DNA is given. The sample's table lists a count of roughly 390,000 distinct CDR3 sequences. About 10% of the sample lies in the top ten. Specimen: blood T cells: a sorted CD56 or NKG2C T cell subset, CD4+ or CD8+ T cells, or bulk PBMC T cells (not recorded which). The receptors were sampled from a woman between 45 and 65 years old in good health. Donor details come from another sample of the same person, matched by shared clones.

The chain has TRBV3-1 and TRBJ2-1. Per germline, CDR1 LGHDT and CDR2 YNNKEL (reference sequence). The CDR3 sequence is 12 residues long. CDR3: CASSPTRYEQFF.

J is TRBJ2-2 and V is TRBV18. Germline V gene sequence: CDR1 KGHSH, CDR2 LQKENI. The length of the CDR3 is 14 residues. CDR3: CASSPDGNTGELFF.

The chain links TRBV20-1 to TRBJ1-1; no DNA is available, so the TRBD1 call from TCRdb remains unchecked. The germline V gene encodes CDR1 DFQATT and CDR2 SNEGSKA (reference sequence). There are 12 residues in the CDR3. The CDR3 is CSAMGANTEAFF.